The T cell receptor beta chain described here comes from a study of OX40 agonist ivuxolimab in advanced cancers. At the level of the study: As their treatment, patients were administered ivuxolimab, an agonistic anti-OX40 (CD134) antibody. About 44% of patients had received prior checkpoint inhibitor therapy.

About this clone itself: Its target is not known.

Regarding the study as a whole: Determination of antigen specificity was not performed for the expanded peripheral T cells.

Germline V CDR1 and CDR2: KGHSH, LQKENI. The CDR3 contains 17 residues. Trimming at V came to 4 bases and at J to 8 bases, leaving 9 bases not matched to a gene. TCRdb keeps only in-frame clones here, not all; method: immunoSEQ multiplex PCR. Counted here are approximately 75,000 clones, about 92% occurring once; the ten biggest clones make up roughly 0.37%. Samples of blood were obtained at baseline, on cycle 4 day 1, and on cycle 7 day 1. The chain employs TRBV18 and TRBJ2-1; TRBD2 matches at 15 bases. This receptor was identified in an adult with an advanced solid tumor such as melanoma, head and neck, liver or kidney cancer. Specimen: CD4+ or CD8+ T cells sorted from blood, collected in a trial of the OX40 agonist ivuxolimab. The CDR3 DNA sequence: TGTGCCAGCTCACTACTTGGACTAGCGGGAGGGTTCGATGAGCAGTTCTTC. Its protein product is CASSLLGLAGGFDEQFF.